This T cell receptor beta chain originates from a study of blood T cell repertoires in COVID-19. In the study overall: The origin of the acute and convalescent COVID-19 samples was the United States, Italy and Spain. PBMCs, B-cell-depleted T cells, or T cells provided the cDNA or gDNA that made up the material.

The CDR3 spans 14 residues. The V and J ends lost 5 bases and 6 bases respectively, with 17 bases between them. CDR1 is SGHTA and CDR2 is FQGNSA in the germline V gene. Here immunoSEQ multiplex PCR was the method, and the copy in TCRdb shows in-frame clones only, minus some. The sample consists of over 110,000 clones, around 79% of them appearing once. This receptor was obtained from a man in his 60s with acute or convalescent COVID-19. The J gene is TRBJ2-7, the V gene TRBV7-2, with TRBD1 as a possible D gene (6 bases). The sequenced material came from peripheral blood. The CDR3 is CASSNQGRWGEQYF. The CDR3 DNA sequence: TGTGCCAGCAGCAACCAGGGGCGCTGGGGCGAGCAGTACTTC.